This section outlines one T cell receptor beta chain sequence together with its context. This clone was counted a single time. Its antigen target is currently unknown. No qualities accompany the bases; no much larger clone lies one base away. Library generation was performed with the immunoSEQ multiplex PCR assay. For the multiplex PCR, a mixture combining 60 forward primers for TCR Vbeta segments and 13 reverse primers for TCR Jbeta segments was used. The CDR3 region of rearranged TCR beta genes was amplified from genomic DNA by a multiplex PCR assay. The Illumina HiSeq System was used to sequence the amplified TCR beta libraries as 87-base-pair reads. The original methods were these. Across the 500 to 750 repertoires, a later analysis counted approximately 75 million unique TCR beta chains, roughly 11 million of which were shared by at least two donors. Raw reads were error-corrected and collapsed into unique sequences by a nearest-neighbor algorithm in which closely related sequences were merged to remove PCR and sequencing errors. V, D and J gene segments were assigned by aligning CDR3 sequences to IMGT reference sequences. Each retained sequence needed at least a six-nucleotide match to both a V gene segment and a J gene segment. Rearrangements were classified as productive when the CDR3 lacked stop codons and remained in frame with V and J, and all other rearrangements were classified as non-productive. CDR3 was defined according to IMGT convention as the region running from the second conserved V-encoded cysteine to the conserved J-encoded phenylalanine. Sequences without an unambiguous match to a single V gene segment were excluded from the earlier analysis of about 640 of the donors. An earlier analysis of a few hundred of the donors called V segments functional above 56.7% productive rearrangements and segregating when the between-donor standard deviation exceeded 5%. To diagnose cytomegalovirus status from the catalog of TCR beta chain sequences, a statistical classification framework was built. A later analysis assigned V and J genes by comparing TCR nucleotide sequences with IMGT/GENE-DB human TR gene sequences. Using the TCRdist pipeline, a later analysis assigned CDR3 sequences along with most-parsimonious VDJ recombination scenarios. In a later analysis, each TCR beta chain was defined by its CDR3 amino acid sequence together with its V-gene family, and reads lacking a unique V-gene family were excluded. To address suspected cross-contamination and a sequencing artifact, a later analysis removed over 500 highly shared, low-generation-probability nucleotide sequences. In a later analysis, a clonal expansion index for each public chain was calculated from normalized within-repertoire ranks of inferred template counts. In a later analysis, generation probabilities were computed with a VDJ recombination model fitted to out-of-frame rearrangements, and the resulting probabilities were checked against IGoR. In a later analysis, hypergeometric tests were used to score TCR-TCR, TCR-HLA and TCR-CMV co-occurrence, with a repertoire-size bias correction applied to TCR pairs. False discovery rates were estimated in a later analysis by permuting HLA or CMV assignments 20 times. In a later analysis, co-occurring TCRs were grouped using DBSCAN, and TCRdist sequence similarity was added for clustering within HLA-allele-positive subsets. Repertoires with fewer than 30,000 or more than 120,000 public chains, plus five repertoires with anomalous nucleotide sharing, were excluded from co-occurrence clustering. The table was pulled from immuneACCESS by TCRdb, which kept in-frame rearrangements only. Such tables lose some clones; where checked, under half of the loss comes from unresolved V genes, and the rest has no known cause. The V and J calls and clone size are taken from that table; D and trimming were inferred from the DNA. Present in this sample are approximately 130,000 clones, over 65% of which were seen just once. The ten most abundant clones make up less than 2% of the sample.

The CDR3 covers 14 residues, taking in both the cysteine and the phenylalanine. The only DNA kept is the CDR3, 42 bases in frame from the first base. Reading the germline V gene gives CDR1 SNHLY and CDR2 FYNNEI. Deletion took 1 base off V and 2 bases off J, with a span of 7 bases between the germline ends. This record comes from a study of cytomegalovirus exposure and HLA in healthy donors (dated by TCRdb to 2016 to 2017). Looking at the study overall: An earlier analysis of some 500 of the donors reported 250 to 300 Gb of sequence data and roughly 110 million unique TCR beta sequences from about 180 million T cells. An early release covering 550 to 700 HLA-typed donors comprised approximately 290 gigabases of sequencing data and around 85 million unique TCR sequences. The genetic ancestry cluster associated with self-reported Caucasian donors included roughly four fifths of the roughly 400 genotyped donors. The study aimed to test whether signatures of past pathogen exposure could be identified by cataloging public T cell receptors. The study profiled the T cell repertoires of approximately 700 subjects by immunosequencing and related them to cytomegalovirus serostatus. Besides the first cohort of approximately 710 subjects, a separate validation cohort made up of 120 different subjects was used. High-throughput TCR immunosequencing, statistical association of individual TCRs with disease status, and machine learning were combined to predict cytomegalovirus infection status. To study patterns of TCR occurrence, a later analysis re-analyzed previously published TCR beta repertoires from 666 donors and added high-resolution HLA genotyping. Rather than drawing on any new phenotypic data, the later analysis identified candidate immune exposures from TCR beta sequences and the way those sequences occurred across donors. An earlier analysis of 587 of the donors applied high-throughput TCR beta sequencing to assess whether each TCR beta V gene segment acted as functional or pseudogenic. Alongside the repertoire data, information on donor age, sex, ethnicity and CMV serostatus was compiled. A later genetic analysis took genome-wide SNP genotypes for about three fifths of the 666 donors and used that subset as a discovery cohort. Every discovery cohort repertoire had been produced on one sequencing platform. HLA typing included class I and class II loci at four-digit resolution. The number of donors typed differed by locus, with about 629-640 for A, B, C, DRB1 and DQB1, approximately 500 for DQA1, approximately 580 for DPA1, and some 440 for DPB1. A handful of DR-DQ haplotypes were handled as single units for association and clustering because linkage in the cohort was strong. Among about 390 genotyped donors of the cohort, an average of around 240,000 unique TCR beta nucleotide sequences were sequenced per donor, approximately 20% of them non-productive.

The cohort consisted of hundreds of healthy bone marrow donors. All cohort members were sampled while nominally healthy, although unrecorded immune exposures were likely present. The donor was CMV seronegative and belonged to the group of 350 to 400 seronegative cohort members. Each donor provided a peripheral blood sample, and peripheral blood mononuclear cells were used for TCR beta sequencing. The Qiagen DNeasy Blood Extraction Kit was used to extract genomic DNA from the blood cell samples. General conclusions and limits of the study: Strong co-occurrence of HLA alleles, especially DR and DQ, made assigning TCR associations to individual alleles difficult. CMV serostatus was the only immune exposure information available for the cohort. The authors suggested that the approach could potentially be generalized to other disease states and immunological phenotypes. A later analysis found that most CMV-associated TCR beta chains appeared HLA-restricted, with HLA associations seemingly driven largely by CMV exposure. The cohort was sequenced for TCR beta chains only, and without alpha or paired-chain data the features that could be detected were limited. In a later analysis, HLA-associated TCR beta chains showed more clonal expansion and lower generation probabilities than non-associated chains that were equally common. Because some donors lacked HLA typing at each locus, the association tests relied only on the typed subset. Because counts were too low, roughly 16 rarely observed V segments, including chromosome 9 orphons, were left out of the earlier analysis of 587 of the donors. Roughly uniform sequencing depth across donors was assumed in presence/absence analyses, although this assumption may not hold. A group of highly shared sequence variants was considered likely to be a technical artifact of the sequencing pipeline. Some IMGT-functional V segments, including TRBV6-2 and TRBV6-3, could not be distinguished by the 87-base-pair reads and were therefore excluded. The classifier was reported to diagnose cytomegalovirus status with high specificity and sensitivity in both the original and validation cohorts. Correlated functional status among segregating V segments might reflect linkage disequilibrium, but an unknown experimental factor could not be ruled out. While some public TCRs were present in many individuals, most TCR sequences turned up only very rarely across donors. In a later genetic analysis, a missense DCLRE1C variant was associated with V-gene and J-gene trimming of TCR beta chains, and the association was replicated in an independent cohort. Specific HLA alleles were associated with over 15,000 TCR beta sequences at a false discovery rate of 0.05 in a later analysis. In the study, approximately 160 TCR beta chains were listed as associated with cytomegalovirus. A later genetic analysis reported fewer N-insertions in productive TCRs among donors in an Asian-associated ancestry cluster than the approximately 700-donor mean. A further reported finding was that TCR beta sequences accurately predicted the HLA-A and HLA-B alleles for most subjects in the first cohort. A later analysis found that TCR association rates varied across HLA loci, with DRB1 alleles showing the most associated TCRs and HLA-C alleles the fewest. A few of the identified cytomegalovirus-associated TCR beta chains were confirmed in vitro to be specific for cytomegalovirus antigens. In an earlier analysis of 587 of the donors, most TCR beta V segments appeared in productive rearrangements about 90% or about 30% of the time, broadly matching IMGT annotations. A later analysis reported that several top co-occurrence clusters appeared linked to parvovirus B19, influenza, CMV and Epstein-Barr virus.

The V gene is TRBV2 and the J gene is TRBJ2-3; the D gene lacks a confident call. This sequence originates from a man aged 35-49 years in good health and CMV-seronegative. Sequencing was carried out using PBMCs. DNA sequence: TGTGCCAGCAGTGAAGGACTTGCCACAGATACGCAGTATTTT. Its protein is CASSEGLATDTQYF.